The 24 T cell receptor beta chains below all came from one sample that was sequenced in a study of cytomegalovirus exposure and HLA in healthy donors. 13 Jbeta primers and 60 Vbeta primers were used for the PCR. Sequencing was performed with immunoSEQ multiplex PCR; in TCRdb, only in-frame clones are kept and a portion is missing. The clone table shows tens of thousands of clones, with the ten largest holding 3.8%. Sequenced input: PBMCs. All receptors derive from a female donor in good health and CMV-seropositive.

The chain employs TRBV4-3 and TRBJ2-5; the match to TRBD2 covers 11 bases. With 1 base clipped from V and 5 bases from J, the junction kept 9 bases outside the gene matches. CDR1 is LGHNA and CDR2 is YSLEER in the germline V gene. The CDR3 sequence is 17 residues long. The CDR3 reads CASSQGALAGGGETQYF. In nucleotides, the CDR3 is TGCGCCAGCAGCCAAGGGGCGCTAGCGGGGGGCGGGGAGACCCAGTACTTC.

The rearrangement links TRBV19 to TRBJ1-2; D might be TRBD1 (5 bases). CDR1 and CDR2 from the germline V gene are LNHDA and SQIVND (reference sequence). This CDR3 region has 15 residues. Trimming left V 1 base short and J 5 bases short, with 14 bases between. CDR3 nucleotide sequence: TGTGCCAGTAGTATAGGCGACAGCTTAGGGTATGGCTACACCTTC. Translating gives CASSIGDSLGYGYTF. The entire variable domain, with the rest obtained from reference TRBV19 and TRBJ1-2, is as follows: DGGITQSPKYLFRKEGQNVTLSCEQNLNHDAMYWYRQDPGQGLRLIYYSQIVNDFQKGDIAEGYSVSREKKESFPLTVTSAQKNPTAFYLCASSIGDSLGYGYTFGSGTRLTVV.

This rearrangement joins TRBV28 to TRBJ2-7; 7 bases align to TRBD1. The CDR3 has 12 residues. The V segment lost 7 bases and the J segment 5 bases; nucleotides outside the gene matches: 5. CDR1 is MDHEN and CDR2 is SYDVKM in the germline V gene. CDR3 DNA: TGTGCCAGCACCAGGGGGATCCACGAGCAGTACTTC. This encodes CASTRGIHEQYF. Combining the CDR3 with reference TRBV28 and TRBJ2-7 gives the whole variable domain DVKVTQSSRYLVKRTGEKVFLECVQDMDHENMFWYRQDPGLGLRLIYFSYDVKMKEKGDIPEGYSVSREKKERFSLILESASTNQTSMYLCASTRGIHEQYFGPGTRLTVT.

The chain couples TRBV29-1 to TRBJ1-5, with 11 bases matching TRBD1. Losses at the gene ends were 4 bases for V and 10 bases for J; bases not matched to a gene: 12. The CDR3 has 15 amino acids. Germline-derived CDR1 and CDR2 are SQVTM and ANQGSEA. The CDR3 reads CSVAGDRGTPGPQHF. The CDR3 region has the DNA TGCAGCGTTGCGGGGGACAGGGGGACCCCAGGTCCCCAGCATTTT.

The chain joins TRBV19 to TRBJ2-7, with TRBD2 as a possible D gene (5 bases). CDR1 is LNHDA and CDR2 is SQIVND in the germline V gene (reference sequence). V lost 7 bases, J lost 4 bases, and 20 bases lay in between. This CDR3 is 15 amino acids long. The CDR3 DNA follows: TGTGCCAGTACCCTGAGCGGTGACGGATTATACGAGCAGTACTTC. This codes for CASTLSGDGLYEQYF.

The genes are TRBV4-3 and TRBJ2-5; 8 nucleotides line up with TRBD1. J gave up 5 bases and V 5 bases, and 7 bases lay outside the gene matches. Per germline, CDR1 LGHNA and CDR2 YSLEER. This CDR3 region has 14 residues. DNA for the CDR3: TGCGCCAGCAGCTACACAGGGGGAGGCGAGACCCAGTACTTC. This encodes CASSYTGGGETQYF.

The chain links TRBV5-1 to TRBJ2-1; TRBD2 matches at 7 bases. CDR3 length equals 16 residues. Germline CDR1 and CDR2: SGHRS and YFSETQ. The ends lost 3 bases at V and 5 bases at J; junction bases unmatched: 11. The CDR3 bases are TGCGCCAGCAGCTCCTTGGGGGGAGGGTTAAACAATGAGCAGTTCTTC. Translation gives CASSSLGGGLNNEQFF.

The genes are TRBV18 and TRBJ2-5; 8 nucleotides match TRBD1. J was trimmed by 5 bases and V by 1 base; bases with no gene match: 9. The CDR3 consists of 16 residues. Germline V gene sequence: CDR1 KGHSH, CDR2 LQKENI. The CDR3 region has the DNA TGTGCCAGCTCACCACAGGAATTAGGACAGGGCGAGACCCAGTACTTC. Translation: CASSPQELGQGETQYF.

This chain connects TRBV6-5 to TRBJ2-6; no clear D. In germline, CDR1 is MNHEY, CDR2 SVGAGI. V was trimmed by 5 bases and J by 4 bases, leaving 9 bases between them. The CDR3 has 14 residues. The CDR3 coding sequence is TGTGCCAGCAGTGAAGTACTAGGGGCCAACGTCCTGACTTTC. Translating gives CASSEVLGANVLTF.

The chain links TRBV7-2 to TRBJ2-7; weak D call: TRBD2 (5 bases). The V gene's germline CDR1 is SGHTA and CDR2 FQGNSA. V lost 5 bases to trimming and J lost 6 bases, with 11 bases between them. The CDR3 has 12 residues. The CDR3 region is CASSRTRSEQYF. CDR3 nucleotides: TGTGCCAGCAGCCGTACTAGGAGCGAGCAGTACTTC.

The CDR3 loop is CASSSGWNTGELFF. The CDR3 DNA reads as TGCGCCAGCAGCTCAGGGTGGAACACCGGGGAGCTGTTTTTT. The chain has TRBV5-1 and TRBJ2-2, with TRBD1 as a possible D gene (5 bases). V was shortened by 3 bases and J by 1 base, with 7 bases between the two germline ends. CDR1 SGHRS and CDR2 YFSETQ come from the germline V gene. This CDR3 comprises 14 residues.

The gene calls are TRBV12-5 and TRBJ1-6; D perhaps matches TRBD1 (6 bases). The length of the CDR3 is 14 residues. CDR1 LGHNT and CDR2 FRNRAP come from the germline V gene. Trimming pared 1 base from V and 9 bases from J, leaving 10 bases between. The CDR3 bases are TGTGCTAGTGGTTTGGAACAGGGTCGTTCACCCCTCCACTTT. As protein: CASGLEQGRSPLHF. The whole variable domain, filled in from reference TRBV12-5 and TRBJ1-6, reads DARVTQTPRHKVTEMGQEVTMRCQPILGHNTVFWYRQTMMQGLELLAYFRNRAPLDDSGMPKDRFSAEMPDATLATLKIQPSEPRDSAVYFCASGLEQGRSPLHFGNGTRLTVT.

J is TRBJ2-1 and V is TRBV18; D may be TRBD1 (6 bases). V gave up 3 bases and J gave up 2 bases, with 8 bases separating them. The CDR3 has 14 amino acids. Germline V lookup: CDR1 KGHSH, CDR2 LQKENI. CDR3 region: CASSPDRTYNEQFF. CDR3 bases: TGTGCCAGCTCACCCGACAGGACCTACAATGAGCAGTTCTTC.

This sequence joins TRBV20-1 and TRBJ2-7; perhaps TRBD1 as D (6 bases). V was cut by 1 base and J by 10 bases, with 11 bases left in between. Looked up from germline, CDR1 is DFQATT and CDR2 is SNEGSKA (reference sequence). The length of the CDR3 is 11 residues. Written as DNA, the CDR3 is TGCAGTGCTAGAGGGACAGATAAACAGTACTTC. Translation: CSARGTDKQYF.

The rearrangement links TRBV4-1 to TRBJ2-7, with D possibly TRBD2 on 5 matching bases. CDR3 size: 17 residues. Germline CDR1 reads MGHRA; CDR2 reads YSYEKL. V was shortened by 0 bases and J by 4 bases, with 19 bases between the two germline ends. CDR3 DNA: TGCGCCAGCAGCCAAGATACCGGTTTTGAGGGCGTTTACGAGCAGTACTTC. Its protein product is CASSQDTGFEGVYEQYF.

The chain carries TRBV28 and TRBJ2-7; 8 nucleotides line up with TRBD1. CDR1 is MDHEN, CDR2 SYDVKM, per germline. Unmatched junction bases numbered 10, after V lost 5 bases and J lost 4 bases. CDR3 length: 15 amino acids. The CDR3 region has the DNA TGTGCCAGCAGTGCCCGGACAGGGTACCATTACGAGCAGTACTTC. Translating it yields CASSARTGYHYEQYF. The variable domain in full, completed from reference TRBV28 and TRBJ2-7, reads DVKVTQSSRYLVKRTGEKVFLECVQDMDHENMFWYRQDPGLGLRLIYFSYDVKMKEKGDIPEGYSVSREKKERFSLILESASTNQTSMYLCASSARTGYHYEQYFGPGTRLTVT.

The V call is TRBV11-2, the J call TRBJ2-5, with TRBD1 matching over 7 bases. The CDR3 is 16 residues long. The germline gives CDR1 SGHAT, CDR2 FQNNGV. The J segment lost 7 bases and the V segment lost 1 base, leaving 12 bases of the junction unmatched. The CDR3 region has the DNA TGTGCCAGCAGCTTAGTCGGGACAGTTCGAGGGGTGACCCAGTACTTC. Translation gives CASSLVGTVRGVTQYF.

The V and J genes are TRBV28 and TRBJ2-1, with 9 bases matching TRBD1. This CDR3 is built from 17 residues. Germline V gene data show CDR1 as MDHEN and CDR2 as SYDVKM. J gave up 2 bases and V 7 bases, and 12 bases lay outside the gene matches. Written as DNA, the CDR3 is TGTGCCAGCACTCTGGCTTCCGGGACAGGGCCCTACAATGAGCAGTTCTTC. Translation: CASTLASGTGPYNEQFF. Full variable domain (missing parts from reference TRBV28 and TRBJ2-1): DVKVTQSSRYLVKRTGEKVFLECVQDMDHENMFWYRQDPGLGLRLIYFSYDVKMKEKGDIPEGYSVSREKKERFSLILESASTNQTSMYLCASTLASGTGPYNEQFFGPGTRLTVL.

The rearrangement links TRBV28 to TRBJ1-5, with D possibly matching TRBD1 (5 bases). The CDR3 runs 14 residues. Germline CDR1 MDHEN, CDR2 SYDVKM. V was shortened by 7 bases and J by 2 bases, with 12 bases between the two germline ends. The CDR3 DNA reads TGTGCCAGCATCAAGGGGTTACGCAATCAGCCCCAGCATTTT. It codes for CASIKGLRNQPQHF.

This rearrangement joins TRBV4-1 to TRBJ2-5, with a possible D match to TRBD1 (6 bases). Trimming removed 0 bases at V and 2 bases at J, with 16 bases between. This CDR3 has 17 residues. The V gene's germline CDR1 is MGHRA and CDR2 YSYEKL. The CDR3 here is CASSQEVPGQPQETQYF. The CDR3, as DNA: TGCGCCAGCAGCCAAGAGGTGCCGGGACAACCACAAGAGACCCAGTACTTC.

The rearrangement joins TRBV18 to TRBJ1-2; D not certain. This CDR3 comprises 13 residues. Germline V lookup: CDR1 KGHSH, CDR2 LQKENI. V was cut by 2 bases and J by 2 bases, with 6 bases left in between. The CDR3 nucleotides read TGTGCCAGCTCACCAGGTAGAAACTATGGCTACACCTTC. Encoded protein: CASSPGRNYGYTF.

This sequence joins TRBV11-2 and TRBJ2-7; unclear D gene. V was cut by 3 bases and J by 3 bases, with 9 bases left in between. Germline assignment: CDR1 SGHAT and CDR2 FQNNGV. The CDR3 has 13 amino acids. CDR3 sequence: CASSLGSLYEQYF. In DNA form, the CDR3 reads TGTGCCAGCAGCTTGGGTAGCCTCTACGAGCAGTACTTC.

The gene calls are TRBV5-1 and TRBJ2-3; TRBD2 matches at 7 bases. CDR1 is SGHRS and CDR2 is YFSETQ in the germline V gene. This CDR3 contains 14 residues. Losses at the gene ends were 0 bases for V and 6 bases for J; bases not matched to a gene: 4. The CDR3, as DNA: TGCGCCAGCAGCTTGGAAGCGGGAACCGATACGCAGTATTTT. This codes for CASSLEAGTDTQYF. Full variable domain (rest looked up from reference TRBV5-1 and TRBJ2-3): KAGVTQTPRYLIKTRGQQVTLSCSPISGHRSVSWYQQTPGQGLQFLFEYFSETQRNKGNFPGRFSGRQFSNSRSEMNVSTLELGDSALYLCASSLEAGTDTQYFGPGTRLTVL.

The chain has TRBV6-5 and TRBJ1-2; D not certain. Between the trimmed V and J ends, which lost 5 bases and 8 bases, there was a span of 18 bases. The germline V gene has CDR1 MNHEY and CDR2 SVGAGI. The CDR3 sequence is 14 residues long. CDR3 in DNA: TGTGCCAGCAGTCTCCGCCCGACCGAGCGGGGCTACACCTTC. This sequence encodes CASSLRPTERGYTF.